Listed below are T cell receptor beta chains from one sample, sequenced in a study of cytomegalovirus exposure and HLA in healthy donors. Using immunoSEQ multiplex PCR, the repertoire was profiled, and TCRdb retains in-frame clones only, with some absent. The table has 100,000 to 150,000 clones, 80% to 90% seen once; the top ten hold more than 3.5%. Sample: PBMCs. The source is a woman in her thirties or forties in good health and CMV-seropositive. Each CDR3 is given with its conserved first and last residue. D genes are given only for firm matches. Expanded clones are given a class, and other clones once, few, many or no size at all.

cdr3_nt cdr3_aa j_call clone_size v_call d_call
TGTGCCAGCATCGACAGGAGAAGCTACGAGCAGTACTTC CASIDRRSYEQYF TRBJ2-7 once TRBV2 NA
TGTGCCAGCAGCTTCGCTAGGACAGGGTCCTACAATGAGCAGTTCTTC CASSFARTGSYNEQFF TRBJ2-1 NA TRBV7-9 TRBD1
TGTGCCAGCAGCCCCCCAGCGACTAGCGGGGTCTACAATGAGCAGTTCTTC CASSPPATSGVYNEQFF TRBJ2-1 NA TRBV4-2 TRBD2
TGTGCCAGTAGTATAGGGACAGGGCTCTACGAGCAGTACTTC CASSIGTGLYEQYF TRBJ2-7 NA TRBV19 TRBD1
TGTGCCAGCAGTTACTCTGGCACAGGGAGTGAGCAGTACTTC CASSYSGTGSEQYF TRBJ2-7 NA TRBV6-5 NA
TGCAGCGCCCTCGTTGGAGGCGGCACAGATACGCAGTATTTT CSALVGGGTDTQYF TRBJ2-3 NA TRBV29-1 NA
TGTGCCAGCAGTTCAATCCGGGACAACTACGAGCAGTACTTC CASSSIRDNYEQYF TRBJ2-7 NA TRBV28 NA
TGTGCTAGCAGTCGGACTCTGGCACAAGAGACCCAGTACTTC CASSRTLAQETQYF TRBJ2-5 NA TRBV7-7 NA
TGTGCCAGTGGAGATAAGACAGGGGGCACTGAAGCTTTCTTT CASGDKTGGTEAFF TRBJ1-1 NA TRBV2 TRBD1
TGCGCCAGCAGCTTTTTGGGGGAGGGGCACAATGAGCAGTTCTTC CASSFLGEGHNEQFF TRBJ2-1 NA TRBV5-1 TRBD2
TGTGCCACCAGCAGAGATAGCGGGAGCCCCAATGAGCAGTTCTTC CATSRDSGSPNEQFF TRBJ2-1 NA TRBV15 TRBD2
TGTGCCAGCAGTCGGCAGGCTACCCGACAAGAGACCCAGTACTTC CASSRQATRQETQYF TRBJ2-5 NA TRBV27 NA
TGTGCCAGCAGCTTAATAGGGACTAGCGGGAGGGCCCTAGAGACCCAGTACTTC CASSLIGTSGRALETQYF TRBJ2-5 NA TRBV7-3 TRBD2
TGCGCCAGCAGCCATCTCAGCGGGAGAGGGGTCTACGAGCAGTACTTC CASSHLSGRGVYEQYF TRBJ2-7 few TRBV4-1 TRBD2
TGTGCCTGGAGGAAGGGACAGCGAATGAACACTGAAGCTTTCTTT CAWRKGQRMNTEAFF TRBJ1-1 NA TRBV30 TRBD1
TGTGCCAGCAGTTACTCGACGCAGGGGGATACTGAAGCTTTCTTT CASSYSTQGDTEAFF TRBJ1-1 NA TRBV6-5 TRBD1
TGTGCCAGCAGCGTAGCTCGGACAGGGGGCGAGCAGTACTTC CASSVARTGGEQYF TRBJ2-7 NA TRBV9 TRBD1